This record concerns one T cell receptor beta chain sequence. The length of the CDR3 is 11 residues. Germline CDR1 DFQATT, CDR2 SNEGSKA (reference sequence). The sample comes from a study of control samples from healthy donors and cancer patients. Using immunoSEQ multiplex PCR, the repertoire was profiled, and TCRdb retains in-frame clones only, with some absent. The table shows over 85,000 clones, with less than 85% occurring only once. The J gene is TRBJ2-1, the V gene TRBV20-1; D call uncertain. This TCR came from a man in his sixties or seventies with lung cancer. The sequenced sample consisted of PBMCs. The CDR3 here is CSNPQGNEQFF. CDR3 DNA: TGCAGCAACCCCCAAGGCAATGAGCAGTTCTTC.